This entry is about one TCR beta chain. This record belongs to a study of blood T cell repertoires in COVID-19. The V gene lost 4 bases and the J gene lost 4 bases, with 20 bases spanning the gap. The CDR3 has 16 amino acids. Germline V gene sequence: CDR1 SGDLS, CDR2 YYNGEE. The method was immunoSEQ multiplex PCR; TCRdb's version includes in-frame clones alone and lacks a portion of them. Altogether some 150,000 clones are present, 80% to 90% being singletons, with the ten largest covering just under 0.95%. This clonotype was sampled from a woman aged 50 to 65 with acute or convalescent COVID-19. The sample taken for sequencing was peripheral blood. The chain has TRBV9 and TRBJ1-1; no definite D call. The CDR3 here is CASSPRLDLFGTEAFF. In nucleotides, the CDR3 is TGTGCCAGCAGCCCTCGCCTTGACTTGTTCGGCACTGAAGCTTTCTTT.